This TCR beta chain was obtained from a study of cytomegalovirus exposure and HLA in healthy donors. Overall study context: Of fewer than 450 genotyped donors, roughly 80% clustered with self-reported Caucasian donors.

In regard to this clone: Its matching antigen is unknown.

Study-wide results and limits: A later analysis showed that HLA-associated TCR beta chains had undergone more clonal expansion than equally common others.

The V end was cut by 7 bases, the J end by 0 bases, with 9 bases between. Germline V lookup: CDR1 MNHNS, CDR2 SASEGT. The CDR3 extends over 14 amino acids. This PCR relied on a set of 60 Vbeta primers and 13 Jbeta primers. The protocol was immunoSEQ multiplex PCR, while the TCRdb copy is restricted to in-frame clones and leaves out a portion. The top ten hold about 5.3% of the sample, which has about 130,000 clones, around 80% seen once. The chain has TRBV6-1 and TRBJ2-2; TRBD1 might be the D (5 bases). This TCR was recovered from a man in his thirties or forties in good health and CMV-seronegative. Sequencing was carried out using PBMCs. CDR3 sequence: CASMDKSNTGELFF. The CDR3 DNA is TGTGCCAGCATGGACAAATCGAACACCGGGGAGCTGTTTTTT.